These 11 T cell receptor beta chains originate from one sample sequenced in a study of T cells in Graves' hyperthyroidism and ophthalmopathy (dated by TCRdb to about 2019). Receptor libraries were prepared by multiplex PCR. Sequencing relied on an Illumina HiSeq 2000. The TCR beta CDR3 regions were amplified from the RNA transcripts. A first-round RT-PCR of the TCR CDR3 used the HTBI primer set with the Qiagen OneStep RT-PCR kit. The public reads were run again by TCRdb, first through fastp at Q25 and then through MiXCR, and only productive beta chains were kept. Merged by CDR3 protein, the rows form single entries marked with the most common genes and DNA. The sample contains over 300,000 distinct CDR3 sequences, about 15% of them found a single time. About 11% of the sample belongs to the ten largest clones. The specimen was blood. The receptors originated from a woman aged 55-70 years with Graves' hyperthyroidism.

At least ten counts were recorded for this clonotype. V is TRBV29-1 and J is TRBJ2-5, with TRBD2 identical over 9 bases. V was pared by 1 base and J by 4 bases, with 10 bases of the junction left unmatched. This CDR3 spans 16 amino acids. Germline values: CDR1 SQVTM, CDR2 ANQGSEA. The CDR3 DNA is TGCAGCGTTGAAGGGGTGCGCGGGAGGGCCGGAGAGACCCAGTACTTC. This gives the protein CSVEGVRGRAGETQYF.

The chain joins TRBV7-3 to TRBJ2-5, with D possibly matching TRBD1 (6 bases). The CDR3 is made up of 15 amino acids. The V end lost 6 bases, the J end lost 4 bases, and 18 bases lay between the germline ends. CDR1 SGHTA and CDR2 FQGTGA come from the germline V gene. CDR3 bases: TGTGCCAGCAGTGAATGGTTGACAGGAGGAGAGACCCAGTACTTC. Amino acid sequence: CASSEWLTGGETQYF.

The chain carries TRBV7-9 and TRBJ1-2; TRBD1 matches 7 bases. This CDR3 has 14 residues. From germline, CDR1 is SEHNR and CDR2 FQNEAQ (reference sequence). With V trimmed by 5 bases and J by 2 bases, 5 bases remained unmatched. CDR3 amino acids: CASSTEGQNYGYTF. DNA of the CDR3: TGTGCCAGCAGCACAGAGGGACAGAACTATGGCTACACCTTC.

As concerns this clonotype: One end of the junction varies from germline; a read error may be responsible. The chain uses TRBV10-3 and TRBJ2-7; 8 positions match TRBD1. This CDR3 is 15 amino acids long. CDR1 is ENHRY and CDR2 is SYGVKD in the germline V gene. The CDR3 nucleotides read TGTGCCAGCAGTACCGGGACAGGAACCTCCTACGAGCAGTACTTC. It codes for CASSTGTGTSYEQYF.

This chain uses TRBV7-2 with TRBJ1-2; D is unclear. The CDR3 is 13 amino acids. The germline CDR1 and CDR2 sequences are SGHTA and FQGNSA. V lost 0 bases to trimming and J lost 7 bases, with 9 bases between them. The CDR3, as DNA: TGTGCCAGCAGCTTAGCTGGGATTCTTGGCTACACCTTC. Translating it yields CASSLAGILGYTF.

The chain employs TRBV7-2 and TRBJ2-7, with D uncertain. The CDR3 is made up of 14 amino acids. The V end was cut by 5 bases, the J end by 0 bases, with 11 bases between. Germline V CDR1 and CDR2: SGHTA, FQGNSA. For the CDR3, the DNA is TGTGCCAGCAGCGTTACGGTCGGCTCCTACGAGCAGTACTTC. Amino acids: CASSVTVGSYEQYF.

This clonotype was seen many times. J is TRBJ1-1 and V is TRBV27; TRBD1 matches at 8 bases. J lost 3 bases, V lost 6 bases, and 24 bases had no gene match. Germline-derived CDR1 and CDR2 are MNHEY and SMNVEV (reference sequence). The CDR3 runs to 20 residues. The CDR3 loop reads CASSPRPPLRGLSGDTEAFF. The CDR3 DNA reads TGTGCCAGCAGCCCACGTCCCCCCCTCAGGGGGCTTAGTGGGGACACTGAAGCTTTCTTT.

This clonotype was found many times. The chain couples TRBV12-3 or TRBV12-4 to TRBJ2-1; 8 nucleotides agree with TRBD1. Trimming took 7 bases from V and 3 from J; bases not matched to a gene: 20. The CDR3 is 19 residues long. The CDR3 sequence: CASTQAGTGLRVFYNEQFF. CDR3 DNA: TGTGCCAGCACCCAGGCCGGGACAGGACTACGTGTATTCTACAATGAGCAGTTCTTC.

This clonotype was counted at least ten times. V gene TRBV2 combines with J gene TRBJ2-7, with no clear D. The CDR3 runs to 12 residues. CDR1 is SNHLY and CDR2 is FYNNEI in the germline V gene. Trimming removed 4 bases from V and 3 bases from J, with 7 bases in between. This chain's CDR3 is CASSAHFYEQYF. CDR3 bases: TGTGCCAGCAGTGCCCACTTCTACGAGCAGTACTTC.

This clonotype was observed a handful of times. This chain joins TRBV6-5 and TRBJ2-7; perhaps TRBD1 as D (5 bases). Trimming stripped 2 bases from V and 1 base from J, with 9 bases between. From germline, CDR1 is MNHEY and CDR2 SVGAGI. The CDR3 length is 14 residues. CDR3 residues: CASSYVRGSYEQYF. CDR3 nucleotides: TGTGCCAGCAGTTACGTAAGGGGTTCCTACGAGCAGTACTTC.

This clonotype appeared a few times. The rearrangement links TRBV6-1 to TRBJ2-1; 11 bases fit TRBD2. Looked up from germline, CDR1 is MNHNS and CDR2 is SASEGT. After removal of 7 bases from V and 8 bases from J, the junction contained 10 bases not matched to a gene. The CDR3 totals 15 residues. CDR3 bases: TGTGCCAGCACCACGACTAGCGGGGCCCGGGATGAGCAGTTCTTC. Its translation: CASTTTSGARDEQFF.